A single sample gave rise to the 15 T cell receptor beta chains below, sequenced in a study of blood T cells in healthy people across ages. Sample-barcoded 5' priming and a J-beta primer mix drove a second PCR of roughly 6 to 12 cycles. TCRdb re-called the 5' RACE reads through MiXCR, storing one row per CDR3 protein. The repertoire includes hundreds of thousands of distinct CDR3 sequences, around 52% of them detected once, and approximately 13% sits in the top ten. The sequenced material came from blood. These receptors all stem from a woman of 80 years or more in good health.

At least ten counts were recorded for this clonotype. The chain uses TRBV5-1 and TRBJ2-2; 7 bases map to TRBD1. Trimming removed 7 bases from V and 0 bases from J; junction bases left unmatched: 6. Germline CDR1 and CDR2: SGHRS and YFSETQ. The CDR3 sequence is 15 residues long. CDR3 sequence reads: CASSPGTANTGELFF. For the CDR3, the DNA is TGCGCCAGCTCCCCTGGGACAGCGAACACCGGGGAGCTGTTTTTT.

There are a few counts of this clonotype. The V gene is TRBV28, the J gene TRBJ2-4; 8 nucleotides match TRBD2. V was clipped by 6 bases and J by 6 bases; unmatched bases: 13. This CDR3 comprises 16 residues. The V gene's germline CDR1 is MDHEN and CDR2 SYDVKM. The CDR3 spells CASSPPGLDATNIQYF. The CDR3 bases are TGTGCCAGCAGCCCGCCGGGACTAGATGCGACAAACATTCAGTACTTC.

Comment on this clonotype: One end of the junction is discordant with germline, which a read error may explain. The chain uses TRBV2 and TRBJ2-2, with unresolved D. The CDR3 is 12 residues long. Per germline, CDR1 SNHLY and CDR2 FYNNEI. CDR3 amino acids: CASSKHTRELFF. DNA for the CDR3: TGTGCCAGCAGTAAGCACACCAGGGAGCTGTTTTTT.

The J gene is TRBJ1-5, the V gene TRBV10-3, with 8 bases that match TRBD1. The CDR3 is 16 residues long. The germline CDR1 and CDR2 sequences are ENHRY and SYGVKD. Trimming cost V 4 bases and J 6 bases; bases outside gene matches: 11. The CDR3 DNA reads as TGTGCCATCAGTGGTTCCGGACAGGGTATGCCTCAGCCCCAGCATTTT. This encodes CAISGSGQGMPQPQHF.

This clonotype was detected ten times or more. The CDR3 DNA reads as TGTGCCAGCAGCTTAAACCCATACAGCCCCTACGAGCAGTACTTC. Translated: CASSLNPYSPYEQYF. The chain recombines TRBV7-2 with TRBJ2-7; no firm D call. Trimming cost V 2 bases and J 2 bases, with 13 bases left between them. Looked up from germline, CDR1 is SGHTA and CDR2 is FQGNSA. This CDR3 is built from 15 residues.

The chain uses TRBV5-1 and TRBJ2-3, with D perhaps matching TRBD1 (6 bases). This CDR3 is 13 amino acids long. Trimming removed 3 bases from V and 3 bases from J, with 8 bases in between. CDR1 and CDR2 from the germline V gene are SGHRS and YFSETQ. DNA for the CDR3: TGCGCCAGCAGCTCTGGGACAACAGATACGCAGTATTTT. Translated, it gives CASSSGTTDTQYF.

The chain has TRBV28 and TRBJ2-3; 16 nucleotides match TRBD2. CDR1 and CDR2 (germline): MDHEN, SYDVKM. V was clipped by 7 bases and J by 2 bases; unmatched bases: 6. The length of the CDR3 is 17 residues. CDR3 sequence: CASTGGLAGGNTDTQYF. The CDR3, as DNA: TGTGCCAGCACGGGGGGACTAGCGGGAGGGAACACAGATACGCAGTATTTT. The variable domain in full, with the rest retrieved from reference TRBV28 and TRBJ2-3, is DVKVTQSSRYLVKRTGEKVFLECVQDMDHENMFWYRQDPGLGLRLIYFSYDVKMKEKGDIPEGYSVSREKKERFSLILESASTNQTSMYLCASTGGLAGGNTDTQYFGPGTRLTVL.

The sample holds many counts of this clonotype. The V gene is TRBV20-1, the J gene TRBJ1-5; D unclear. Germline CDR1 DFQATT, CDR2 SNEGSKA (reference sequence). The CDR3 is 14 amino acids. V lost 3 bases, J lost 2 bases, and 11 bases lay in between. The CDR3 sequence is CSASTNVGNQPQHF. The CDR3 coding sequence is TGCAGTGCTAGCACCAATGTGGGCAATCAGCCCCAGCATTTT.

This clonotype was recorded a few times. The chain joins TRBV20-1 to TRBJ2-4, with 7 bases aligning to TRBD2. Germline trimming cut 8 bases from V and 4 bases from J; bases unmatched to any gene: 8. The CDR3 length is 13 residues. CDR1 is DFQATT, CDR2 SNEGSKA, per germline (reference sequence). In DNA form, the CDR3 reads TGCAGTCCCCTTGGGGGGGATAAAAACATTCAGTACTTC. This codes for CSPLGGDKNIQYF.

In this sample, this clonotype turned up a few times. V usage is TRBV2 and J usage is TRBJ1-2, with 7 bases aligning to TRBD1. The CDR3 extends over 15 amino acids. The J segment lost 4 bases and the V segment lost 8 bases, leaving 13 bases of the junction unmatched. Germline CDR1 SNHLY, CDR2 FYNNEI. The CDR3 reads CASLISWDSSYGYTF. The CDR3 nucleotides are TGTGCCAGCCTTATAAGTTGGGACAGTTCCTATGGCTACACCTTC.

The CDR3 nucleotides are TGTGCCAGCAGCCAAGTTTTGGGGGGCTACGGGACCCAGTACTTC. Translating gives CASSQVLGGYGTQYF. V is TRBV3-1 and J is TRBJ2-5; D may match TRBD1 or TRBD2 (6 bases each). Trimming removed 1 base at V and 7 bases at J, with 16 bases between. The CDR3 has 15 amino acids. The germline V gene encodes CDR1 LGHDT and CDR2 YNNKEL (reference sequence).

This sequence joins TRBV10-1 and TRBJ2-1; D not resolved. The V end was cut by 1 base, the J end by 10 bases, with 11 bases between. Germline V CDR1 and CDR2: WNHNN, SYGVQD (reference sequence). This CDR3 is built from 13 residues. CDR3 amino acids: CASSEYPTKEQFF. The DNA of the CDR3 is TGCGCCAGCAGTGAGTACCCGACCAAAGAGCAGTTCTTC.

V and J are TRBV7-9 and TRBJ2-3, with D uncertain. V was clipped by 5 bases and J by 3 bases, with 9 bases between them. This CDR3 has 13 residues. Germline V gene sequence: CDR1 SEHNR, CDR2 FQNEAQ (reference sequence). Here the CDR3 DNA reads TGTGCCAGCAGCGTAACAAAGACAGATACGCAGTATTTT. Translating gives CASSVTKTDTQYF.

The chain joins TRBV7-3 to TRBJ2-1; D possibly matches TRBD1 or TRBD2 (5 bases each). This CDR3 is built from 14 residues. V was trimmed by 5 bases and J by 7 bases, leaving 15 bases between them. Germline CDR1 is SGHTA and CDR2 is FQGTGA. In DNA, the CDR3 is TGTGCCAGCAGCAACCCGGGACCGATGAATGAGCAGTTCTTC. Its translation is CASSNPGPMNEQFF.

The gene calls are TRBV6-6 and TRBJ2-5, with TRBD2 identical over 8 bases. Germline loops: CDR1 MNHNY, CDR2 SVGAGI (reference sequence). The CDR3 covers 15 residues. V was clipped by 10 bases and J by 11 bases; unmatched bases: 21. CDR3 residues: CATTPTGLAGHEQYF. In DNA form, the CDR3 reads TGTGCCACGACACCTACGGGTCTAGCGGGCCATGAGCAGTACTTC.